This TCR beta chain is from a study of PD-1 blockade in classical Hodgkin lymphoma (dated by TCRdb to the early 2020s). About the investigation overall: Nivolumab dosing was 3 mg/kg intravenously every 2 weeks, continuing until either disease progression or unacceptable toxicity. To define a peripheral blood immune signature of response to PD-1 blockade in classical Hodgkin lymphoma, the study combined TCR beta sequencing with CyTOF.

To note about this clone: Its target antigen remains unknown. No clone much larger than this one lies a single base away; base qualities are absent.

General findings and caveats noted by the study authors: Baseline TCR diversity was reported to be lower in newly diagnosed patients than in healthy donors, and even lower in relapsed/refractory patients. Patients starting nivolumab less than 1 year after ASCT had lower diversity and were excluded from later analyses to avoid confounding by immune reconstitution. CD4+ but not CD8+ TCR diversity rose significantly by C4D1 (p=0.0027 vs p=0.16), most apparent in complete responders (p=0.02). Baseline diversity similar to that of newly diagnosed patients was observed in trial patients achieving complete response, whereas significantly lower diversity was observed in partial responders and progressors. The study covered only a single clinical trial cohort, and the causes of the repertoire differences, possibly disease activity or prior therapy, were still not defined.

According to the study, the label for this sample's time point signals: cycle 1 day 1 (C1D1), immediately before nivolumab initiation. Relapse after autologous stem cell transplantation had occurred in all trial patients, and cohorts A, B and C were distinguished by prior brentuximab vedotin exposure. Using a Miltenyi CD4+ T cell isolation kit, CD4+ T cells were purified from thawed PBMCs through magnetic negative selection. A total of around 59 patients with relapsed/refractory classical Hodgkin lymphoma made up the trial cohort, and each patient's best overall response was complete response, partial response or progressive disease. Trial patients were treated with single-agent nivolumab in the multi-cohort phase II CheckMate 205 trial. An independent review committee assessed best overall response by applying the 2007 International Working Group response criteria. Trial PBMCs were collected immediately before nivolumab initiation (C1D1) and during therapy at cycle 2 day 1 and cycle 4 day 1. Peripheral blood was collected in 8 mL Vacutainer Cell Preparation Tubes, from which PBMCs were isolated by centrifugation and then cryopreserved. Purified CD4+ and CD8+ fractions were generated only in cases for which an additional PBMC sample was available. Magnetically labelled cells were depleted on LS columns in a quadroMACS separator, and the flow-through was collected as the purified fraction.

The germline ends are 9 bases apart after V is trimmed by 1 base and J by 1 base. The CDR3 measures 15 amino acids from cysteine to phenylalanine. CDR3 DNA only is kept here, 45 bases in frame from base 1. The germline V gene specifies MGHRA as CDR1 and YSYEKL as CDR2. Genomic DNA was isolated using the Qiagen DNeasy kit from unsorted PBMCs as well as from negatively selected CD4+ and CD8+ fractions. TCR beta CDR3 regions were subjected to amplification by immunoSEQ multiplex PCR with primers that anneal to V and J segments. A synthetic immune receptor repertoire was used to minimize amplification bias, and remaining bias was computationally removed after sequencing. The source study handled its data this way. Repertoire diversity was quantified as the Shannon entropy index using custom Python scripts. Unsorted, CD4+ and CD8+ repertoires were examined separately, except in combined analyses, for which CD4+ and CD8+ sequences were merged in silico. Clonal expansion was defined as at least a 2-fold frequency increase after treatment relative to C1D1, with a pseudocount of 0.5 for undetected baseline clones. Singleton clones were defined as clones with 0 or 1 copy at C1D1, and non-singleton clones were defined as clones with 2 or more copies. Clones expanded in unsorted samples were labelled as CD4+, CD8+ or unknown by matching protein sequences in sorted samples from the same patient. Diversity changes from C1D1 to C4D1 were tested in paired samples using Wilcoxon tests. Held by TCRdb, this immuneACCESS table contains in-frame sequences only and omits some clones. Under half of the omission traces to an unresolved V gene where checked; the cause of the rest is unknown. The V and J calls and clone size are taken from that table; D and trimming were inferred from the DNA. The sample table contains roughly 7,200 clones; only one count was recorded for about 80% of them. The ten largest clones take up roughly 3.7% of the sample.

The TCR sequence derives from a human donor with classical Hodgkin lymphoma. Rearrangement joined TRBV4-1 to TRBJ2-3, with the D gene call left open. The sample in question was CD4+ T cells from blood, obtained at baseline. The CDR3 in this case is CASSQGRRGTDTQYF. The nucleotide sequence is given as TGCGCCAGCAGCCAAGGCCGGAGAGGCACAGATACGCAGTATTTT.